This T cell receptor (beta chain) was found in a study of OX40 agonist ivuxolimab in advanced cancers. Notes on the study in general: Fewer expanded clones were found on average in CD4+ than in CD8+ T cells.

Only in-frame clones appear in the TCRdb table, and some are missing; sequencing was by immunoSEQ multiplex PCR. Here the sample spans 65,000 to 80,000 clones, 85% to 90% being singletons. A remark on this clone: What it recognizes is unknown. Distinct nucleotide sequences in the sample also encode this CDR3.

CDR3 length: 15 amino acids. The germline CDR1 and CDR2 sequences are GTSNPN and SVGIG (reference sequence). V lost 1 base and J 3 bases, leaving 16 bases between the germline ends. The chain employs TRBV30 and TRBJ2-7; possibly TRBD2 for D (5 bases). Sample: CD4+ or CD8+ T cells sorted from blood, taken in a trial of the OX40 agonist ivuxolimab. The clonotype was recovered from an adult with an advanced solid tumor such as melanoma, head and neck, liver or kidney cancer. This chain's CDR3 is CAWSDRDWIHYEQYF. The CDR3 coding sequence is TGTGCCTGGAGTGACCGGGATTGGATCCACTACGAGCAGTACTTC.